This T cell receptor (beta chain) was retrieved from a study of T-cell reconstitution after alpha-beta-depleted transplantation in children. TCRbeta library construction was performed incorporating unique molecular identifiers. Using its own MiXCR run on the PCR reads, TCRdb lists one record per CDR3 protein. The sample contains about 260,000 distinct CDR3 sequences, approximately 8% of which appear only once. This clonotype was observed at least ten times. Its antigen is as yet unknown. Study conclusions and caveats: Once a year had passed after transplant, T-cell counts and diversity came mostly from newly produced T cells. Surviving recipient T cells and thymic progenitors underlay high day-60 TCRbeta diversity in some patients.

The origin of this receptor is a male patient between 5 and 17 years old who had a stem cell transplant for acute lymphoblastic leukemia, so the T cells may come from the graft donor. Sequenced here: PBMCs, mostly from graft donor cells, sampled 180 days after TCRalphabeta/CD19-depleted stem cell transplant.

CDR3 loop: CASSPPGANYEQYF. The CDR3 coding sequence is TGTGCCAGCAGCCCTCCGGGGGCAAACTACGAGCAGTACTTC. This sequence joins TRBV4-2 and TRBJ2-7; tentatively, D is TRBD1 or TRBD2 (6 bases each). Trimming took off 4 bases at V and 3 bases at J, with 13 bases between the two ends. The germline V gene encodes CDR1 LGHNA and CDR2 YNFKEQ. The CDR3 spans 14 residues.